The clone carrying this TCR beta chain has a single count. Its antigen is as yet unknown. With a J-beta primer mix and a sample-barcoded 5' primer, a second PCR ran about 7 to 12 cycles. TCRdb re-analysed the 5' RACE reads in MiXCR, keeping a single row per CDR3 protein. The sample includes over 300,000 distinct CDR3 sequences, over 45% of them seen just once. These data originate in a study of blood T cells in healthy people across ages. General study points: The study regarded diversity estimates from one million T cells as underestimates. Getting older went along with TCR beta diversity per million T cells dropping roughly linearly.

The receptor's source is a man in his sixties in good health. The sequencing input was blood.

The CDR3 DNA reads TGCAGTGCGGGACTAGTTATTGCAGATACGCAGTATTTT. Protein product: CSAGLVIADTQYF. The rearrangement joins TRBV20-1 to TRBJ2-3, with 8 positions matching TRBD2. V was clipped by 6 bases and J by 4 bases; unmatched bases: 6. CDR3 length: 13 amino acids. Germline CDR1 is DFQATT and CDR2 is SNEGSKA (reference sequence).